These 8 T cell receptor beta chains were sequenced from one sample in a study of blood T cell repertoires in COVID-19. The table came from immunoSEQ multiplex PCR; TCRdb's copy has only in-frame clones and leaves some out. The sample lists 110,000 or so clones; approximately 84% were seen once. Sequenced: peripheral blood. These receptors all stem from a man aged 35-49 years with acute or convalescent COVID-19.

The chain combines TRBV10-3 with TRBJ2-1; 7 bases are shared with TRBD2. This CDR3 region has 16 residues. Losses at the gene ends were 3 bases for V and 7 bases for J; bases not matched to a gene: 12. Germline loops: CDR1 ENHRY, CDR2 SYGVKD. CDR3 coding DNA: TGTGCCATCAGTGATCCGACTAGCCGGGTAGGGAATGAGCAGTTCTTC. Translation gives CAISDPTSRVGNEQFF.

The chain couples TRBV6-5 to TRBJ1-4, with D possibly being TRBD1 (5 bases). V gave up 6 bases and J gave up 2 bases, with 13 bases separating them. The CDR3 runs 15 residues. Germline-derived CDR1 and CDR2 are MNHEY and SVGAGI. DNA for the CDR3: TGTGCCAGCAGCGTTGTGGCAGGGACTAATGAAAAACTGTTTTTT. This codes for CASSVVAGTNEKLFF.

Turning to this clone: The same CDR3 can be traced to other DNA sequences in this sample. The V gene is TRBV5-1, the J gene TRBJ1-2; D unresolved. This CDR3 has 13 residues. V lost 0 bases and J lost 2, with 5 bases in between. The germline CDR1 and CDR2 sequences are SGHRS and YFSETQ. CDR3 nucleotide sequence: TGCGCCAGCAGCTTGGGCCAGAACTATGGCTACACCTTC. Protein product: CASSLGQNYGYTF.

The V call is TRBV7-8, the J call TRBJ2-7, with 11 bases that match TRBD2. V dropped 1 base and J dropped 1; count of bases not matched to a gene: 9. The germline V gene has CDR1 SGHVS and CDR2 FQNEAQ. The CDR3 sequence is 18 residues long. CDR3 bases: TGTGCCAGCAGCTTAGACAGGGTAGCGGGGGGGGAATCCTACGAGCAGTACTTC. It encodes CASSLDRVAGGESYEQYF.

The V and J genes are TRBV15 and TRBJ2-1, with D possibly TRBD2 on 6 matching bases. The CDR3 contains 14 residues. Between the trimmed V and J ends, which lost 3 bases and 3 bases, there was a span of 9 bases. Per the germline V gene, CDR1 is LNHNV and CDR2 is YYDKDF (reference sequence). The CDR3 spells CATSSAGIYNEQFF. The CDR3 nucleotides are TGTGCCACCAGCAGCGCGGGAATCTACAATGAGCAGTTCTTC.

The V gene is TRBV2, the J gene TRBJ2-5; 9 bases match TRBD1. The trim removed 5 bases at V and 2 bases at J, leaving 6 bases unmatched. CDR1 SNHLY and CDR2 FYNNEI come from the germline V gene. The CDR3 runs 15 residues. The CDR3 sequence: CASSLGQGLQETQYF. As DNA, the CDR3 is TGTGCCAGCAGTCTCGGACAGGGGTTGCAAGAGACCCAGTACTTC.

V and J are TRBV10-3 and TRBJ2-5; tentatively, D is TRBD2 (7 bases). CDR1 and CDR2 from the germline V gene are ENHRY and SYGVKD. Trimming took 2 bases from V and 5 from J, leaving 21 bases between them. This CDR3 is 17 amino acids long. CDR3 DNA: TGTGCCATCAGTGAGACTACAGGGAGGGGGGGCAAGGAGACCCAGTACTTC. Translated, it gives CAISETTGRGGKETQYF.

This chain uses TRBV24-1 with TRBJ2-3; 10 bases align to TRBD2. CDR3 length: 17 amino acids. The J segment lost 6 bases and the V segment lost 4 bases, leaving 12 bases of the junction unmatched. Germline lookup yields CDR1 KGHDR and CDR2 SFDVKD. The chain's CDR3 is CATSDLVSGGARDTQYF. The CDR3 DNA reads as TGTGCCACCAGTGACCTTGTAAGCGGGGGGGCCAGGGATACGCAGTATTTT.